The entry below gives a single T cell receptor (beta chain) sequence along with its context. Its antigen is not known. PCR amplification relied on 60 Vbeta primers (plus 13 Jbeta primers). Method: immunoSEQ multiplex PCR; TCRdb's copy keeps in-frame clones and lacks some. The sample has about 140,000 clones, 88% seen once; the top ten hold around 0.51%. The sample originates from a study of cytomegalovirus exposure and HLA in healthy donors. Study-wide results and caveats: In vitro testing confirmed a few CMV-associated chains as specific for CMV antigens. Overall, approximately 180 TCR beta chains were annotated as cytomegalovirus-associated. Using a false discovery rate of 0.05, a later analysis showed that approximately 18,000 TCR beta sequences were associated with HLA alleles.

This CDR3 comprises 13 residues. The V gene lost 4 bases and the J gene lost 3 bases, with 7 bases spanning the gap. Germline V lookup: CDR1 MNHNS, CDR2 SASEGT. The TCR originated in a woman aged 40 to 55 in good health and CMV-seronegative. The sample consisted of PBMCs. The chain carries TRBV6-1 and TRBJ1-3; D not resolved. CDR3 region: CASSVTDGNTIYF. The DNA of the CDR3 is TGTGCCAGCAGTGTAACTGATGGAAACACCATATATTTT.